The 8 T cell receptor beta chains below were found in one sample sequenced in a study of Ad26.COV2.S vaccination and SARS-CoV-2 variants. Treatment meaning: some 20 received Ad26.COV2.S at low or high dose, single or two shots; 5 received placebo; per-sample allocation not given. Sampling took place 63 days after the first vaccine or placebo injection. Only in-frame clones appear in the TCRdb table, and some are missing; sequencing was by immunoSEQ multiplex PCR. This table has over 400,000 clones, roughly 90% appearing once. The sample here was peripheral blood, taken in a trial of Ad26.COV2.S vaccine versus placebo. All receptors come from a person aged 18-60 years who received the Ad26.COV2.S COVID-19 vaccine or a placebo.

J is TRBJ2-3 and V is TRBV7-9, with D unclear. This CDR3 has 13 residues. V was pared by 5 bases and J by 7 bases, with 13 bases between. Germline CDR1 reads SEHNR; CDR2 reads FQNEAQ (reference sequence). For the CDR3, the DNA is TGTGCCAGCAGCCCTCTCCCCCATCATACGCAGTATTTT. Translating it yields CASSPLPHHTQYF.

The rearrangement joins TRBV9 to TRBJ2-3, with 7 bases aligning to TRBD2. V shed 7 bases and J 4 bases; nucleotides not matched to a gene: 12. The CDR3 consists of 15 residues. CDR1 and CDR2 (germline): SGDLS, YYNGEE. CDR3 loop: CASALGRGVPDTQYF. CDR3 in DNA: TGTGCCAGCGCCTTAGGACGGGGGGTGCCAGATACGCAGTATTTT.

The gene calls are TRBV5-6 and TRBJ1-4, with D uncertain. CDR1 SGHDT and CDR2 YYEEEE come from the germline V gene. The CDR3 covers 13 residues. Trimming took off 2 bases at V and 4 bases at J, with 6 bases between the two ends. The CDR3, as DNA: TGTGCCAGCAGCTTAACAGTTAATGAAAAACTGTTTTTT. As protein: CASSLTVNEKLFF. The entire variable domain, with the rest obtained from reference TRBV5-6 and TRBJ1-4, is as follows: DAGVTQSPTHLIKTRGQQVTLRCSPKSGHDTVSWYQQALGQGPQFIFQYYEEEERQRGNFPDRFSGHQFPNYSSELNVNALLLGDSALYLCASSLTVNEKLFFGSGTQLSVL.

The chain has TRBV9 and TRBJ2-2, with D hard to call. The germline V and J ends were trimmed by 0 bases and 0 bases, with 9 bases remaining between them. The CDR3 is 16 residues long. The germline V gene has CDR1 SGDLS and CDR2 YYNGEE. The CDR3 here is CASSVELRSNTGELFF. The CDR3 coding sequence is TGTGCCAGCAGCGTAGAGTTGCGGTCGAACACCGGGGAGCTGTTTTTT.

The chain joins TRBV5-1 to TRBJ2-1, with D perhaps TRBD2 (6 bases). The CDR3 has 16 residues. Trimming removed 3 bases at V and 3 bases at J, with 16 bases between. Germline V lookup: CDR1 SGHRS, CDR2 YFSETQ. DNA for the CDR3: TGCGCCAGCAGCTCGACTAGACCCCCCTACTACAATGAGCAGTTCTTC. Its protein is CASSSTRPPYYNEQFF. Variable domain in full (rest from reference TRBV5-1 and TRBJ2-1): KAGVTQTPRYLIKTRGQQVTLSCSPISGHRSVSWYQQTPGQGLQFLFEYFSETQRNKGNFPGRFSGRQFSNSRSEMNVSTLELGDSALYLCASSSTRPPYYNEQFFGPGTRLTVL.

The rearrangement uses TRBV29-1 and TRBJ2-1; 11 bases map to TRBD1. The CDR3 is 13 residues long. The junction had 6 bases not matched to a gene; V was cut back by 7 bases and J by 7 bases. The germline CDR1 and CDR2 sequences are SQVTM and ANQGSEA. The chain's CDR3 is CSAGQGALNEQFF. The CDR3 nucleotides read TGCAGCGCAGGACAGGGGGCGCTTAATGAGCAGTTCTTC.

The rearrangement links TRBV19 to TRBJ2-2; no firm D call. Germline assignment: CDR1 LNHDA and CDR2 SQIVND (reference sequence). V dropped 6 bases and J dropped 4 bases, with 12 bases sitting between them. This CDR3 is 14 amino acids long. CDR3 sequence (DNA): TGTGCCAGTAGGAATATTTCCTTCACCGGGGAGCTGTTTTTT. It codes for CASRNISFTGELFF.

V and J are TRBV6-5 and TRBJ2-3, with D hard to call. Germline V lookup: CDR1 MNHEY, CDR2 SVGAGI. CDR3 length: 16 residues. The germline V and J ends were trimmed by 0 bases and 4 bases, with 14 bases remaining between them. The CDR3 sequence is CASSYSGNPRADTQYF. As DNA, the CDR3 is TGTGCCAGCAGTTACTCGGGAAACCCAAGAGCAGATACGCAGTATTTT.